This record looks at one T cell receptor (beta chain) sequence and its context. Its target is unknown. The CDR3 is 13 amino acids. The V end was cut by 5 bases, the J end by 6 bases, with 12 bases between. CDR1 KGHDR and CDR2 SFDVKD come from the germline V gene. The data stem from a study of breast tumors, draining lymph nodes, adjacent tissues. A single record per CDR3 protein comes from TCRdb applying MiXCR to the multiplex PCR reads. The sample has over 60,000 distinct CDR3 sequences; 57% are singletons. Overall study findings and caveats: Data fit most tumor T cells coming from lymph node, expanding in tumor. Tumors had less TCR diversity than lymph nodes, more than nontumor tissue. The lymph node origin of tumor T cells was framed as consistent with a hypothesis, not demonstrated.

The chain joins TRBV24-1 to TRBJ1-2; no clear D. This clonotype was sampled from a female donor with breast cancer. Some clones in this sample may be carry-over from other donors' samples. Specimen: breast tumor tissue. CDR3 amino acids: CATSAPQDHGYTF. CDR3 nucleotides: TGTGCCACCAGTGCCCCCCAGGATCATGGCTACACCTTC.